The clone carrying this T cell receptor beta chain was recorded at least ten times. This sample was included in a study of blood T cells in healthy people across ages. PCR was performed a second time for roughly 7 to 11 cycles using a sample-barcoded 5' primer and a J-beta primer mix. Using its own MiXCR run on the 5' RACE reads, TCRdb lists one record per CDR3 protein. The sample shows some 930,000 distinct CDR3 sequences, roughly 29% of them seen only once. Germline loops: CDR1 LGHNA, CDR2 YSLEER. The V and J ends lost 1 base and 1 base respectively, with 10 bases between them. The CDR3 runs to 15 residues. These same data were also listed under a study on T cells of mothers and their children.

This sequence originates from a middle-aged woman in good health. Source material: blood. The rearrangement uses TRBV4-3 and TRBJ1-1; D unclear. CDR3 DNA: TGCGCCAGCAGCCAAGCTAGGACGGGGAACACTGAAGCTTTCTTT. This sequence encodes CASSQARTGNTEAFF.